Listed below are T cell receptor beta chains from one sample, sequenced in a study of tissue T cells after allogeneic stem cell transplantation. Sequenced by immunoSEQ multiplex PCR; TCRdb stores in-frame clones only, minus some. Seen here are approximately 8,800 clones, roughly 50% observed once, and the top ten hold around 19%. This sample comprised tissue from the jejunum, obtained at autopsy. The receptors shown here come from a female donor at least 60 years old with lung cancer. Each CDR3 is given with its conserved first and last residue. A D gene is named only where the DNA matches it firmly. Clone size is given for some rows only: seen once, a few or many times, or a class if the clone is expanded.

TRBV2	TRBJ2-7	.	medium-sized	CASKLLLADIAYEQYF	TGTGCCAGCAAACTACTGTTAGCGGATATCGCCTACGAGCAGTACTTC
TRBV21-1	TRBJ1-3	.	.	CASSLGAGEEKNTIYF	TGTGCCAGCAGCTTAGGGGCAGGGGAGGAAAAGAACACCATATATTTT
TRBV11-3	TRBJ1-1	.	.	CASSFSPLANTEAFF	TGTGCCAGCAGCTTTTCCCCTCTCGCGAACACTGAAGCTTTCTTT
TRBV2	TRBJ2-4	TRBD2	.	CASTDGTNGIQYF	TGTGCCAGCACCGACGGGACTAATGGCATTCAGTACTTC
TRBV15	TRBJ1-2	.	once	CATSIDRTGFGYTF	TGTGCCACCAGCATTGACAGGACGGGCTTTGGCTACACCTTC
TRBV7-7	TRBJ2-1	TRBD2	.	CASSLVSGGDNEQFF	TGTGCCAGCAGCTTAGTAAGCGGGGGGGACAATGAGCAGTTCTTC
TRBV5-1	TRBJ2-1	.	medium-sized	CASSRDSTSQNEQFF	TGCGCCAGCAGCCGGGACTCAACAAGCCAAAATGAGCAGTTCTTC
TRBV4-2	TRBJ2-7	.	.	CASSQVSGAGYEQYF	TGTGCCAGCAGCCAAGTGTCGGGGGCGGGATACGAGCAGTACTTC
TRBV30	TRBJ2-7	TRBD2	few	CAWSVRSGGRGYEQYF	TGTGCCTGGAGTGTACGAAGTGGCGGGAGGGGCTACGAGCAGTACTTC
TRBV19	TRBJ2-5	TRBD2	.	CATGRSLAEGTQYF	TGTGCCACCGGACGAAGTCTAGCGGAGGGGACCCAGTACTTC
TRBV21-1	TRBJ2-3	.	few	CARRRGLAGADTQYF	TGTGCCAGGCGGCGGGGACTAGCGGGAGCAGATACGCAGTATTTT
TRBV4-2	TRBJ2-1	TRBD2	.	CASNLAFGTSLYNEQFF	TGTGCCAGCAACCTGGCTTTTGGGACTAGCCTGTACAATGAGCAGTTCTTC
TRBV4-1	TRBJ1-5	TRBD1	.	CASSPTGVGGQPQHF	TGCGCCAGCAGCCCAACAGGGGTGGGAGGTCAGCCCCAGCATTTT
TRBV6-5	TRBJ1-1	TRBD1	.	CASSKRDRAATEAFF	TGTGCCAGCAGTAAGAGAGACAGGGCCGCCACTGAAGCTTTCTTT
TRBV29-1	TRBJ1-2	.	.	CSVAIQTDYGYTF	TGCAGCGTTGCGATCCAAACCGACTATGGCTACACCTTC
TRBV7-2	TRBJ1-1	.	.	CASSLATGMNTEAFF	TGTGCCAGCAGCTTAGCGACAGGCATGAACACTGAAGCTTTCTTT
TRBV5-6	TRBJ2-5	TRBD1	.	CASSFRGTGFEETQYF	TGTGCCAGCAGCTTCCGCGGGACAGGGTTTGAAGAGACCCAGTACTTC
TRBV6-5	TRBJ1-2	TRBD1	.	CASSYTGDVGYTF	TGTGCCAGCAGTTACACAGGGGATGTGGGCTACACCTTC
TRBV29-1	TRBJ2-5	.	medium-sized	CSAVGDLTKETQYF	TGCAGCGCCGTCGGGGACCTAACAAAAGAGACCCAGTACTTC
TRBV6-2/TRBV6-3	TRBJ1-2	.	.	CASSGEGVPNYGYTF	TGTGCCAGCAGTGGCGAGGGGGTTCCTAACTATGGCTACACCTTC
TRBV7-7	TRBJ2-7	.	medium-sized	CASSLGPGSGPASEQYF	TGTGCTAGCAGCTTAGGGCCCGGGTCGGGACCCGCTAGCGAGCAGTACTTC
TRBV11-2	TRBJ1-6	.	medium-sized	CASSLEAPRTLDSPLHF	TGTGCCAGCAGCTTAGAGGCCCCACGAACACTCGATTCACCCCTCCACTTT
TRBV19	TRBJ1-2	.	once	CASSIGSWHGYTF	TGTGCCAGTAGTATAGGCAGTTGGCATGGCTACACCTTC
TRBV19	TRBJ1-5	.	medium-sized	CASSILASTQPQHF	TGTGCCAGTAGTATACTGGCATCCACTCAGCCCCAGCATTTT
TRBV11-3	TRBJ2-1	.	.	CASSSRDGGEQFF	TGTGCCAGCAGCTCCAGGGATGGAGGTGAGCAGTTCTTC
TRBV7-2	TRBJ1-6	.	few	CASSLWGANSPLHF	TGTGCCAGCAGCTTATGGGGAGCAAATTCACCCCTCCACTTT
TRBV30	TRBJ1-2	.	once	CAWSVFGAFLRHTF	TGTGCCTGGAGTGTTTTCGGGGCCTTCCTAAGGCACACCTTC
TRBV4-2	TRBJ2-1	.	.	CASSEHSGYYNEQFF	TGTGCCAGCAGCGAGCACAGCGGCTACTACAATGAGCAGTTCTTC
TRBV5-1	TRBJ2-3	TRBD1	few	CASSGQGTDTQYF	TGCGCCAGCAGCGGACAGGGGACAGATACGCAGTATTTT
TRBV6-2/TRBV6-3	TRBJ2-4	.	.	CASSGTDAGGNIQYF	TGTGCCAGCAGCGGGACAGACGCGGGGGGAAACATTCAGTACTTC
TRBV29-1	TRBJ1-1	.	.	CSVGVGGQGTEAFF	TGCAGCGTGGGCGTAGGGGGGCAAGGGACTGAAGCTTTCTTT
TRBV2	TRBJ1-5	TRBD1	.	CASNIQGGQPQHF	TGTGCCAGCAATATACAGGGGGGTCAGCCCCAGCATTTT
TRBV13	TRBJ2-5	TRBD1	few	CASRGQGGKETQYF	TGTGCCAGCAGAGGACAGGGGGGGAAGGAGACCCAGTACTTC
TRBV19	TRBJ2-3	TRBD2	.	CASTRLAGTDTQYF	TGTGCCAGTACCCGACTAGCGGGCACAGATACGCAGTATTTT
TRBV6-5	TRBJ2-7	TRBD2	.	CASSYGGSGAYEQYF	TGTGCCAGCAGTTACGGGGGAAGCGGGGCCTACGAGCAGTACTTC
TRBV3-1/TRBV3-2	TRBJ2-3	TRBD2	.	CASSQGGVSGTSGRLF	TGTGCCAGCAGCCAAGGGGGAGTGTCCGGGACTAGCGGGAGGTTGTTT
TRBV2	TRBJ2-2	TRBD1	few	CASSGQGEAGELFF	TGTGCCAGCAGTGGCCAGGGGGAAGCGGGGGAGCTGTTTTTT
TRBV25-1	TRBJ2-1	.	.	CASSDDSVNEQFF	TGTGCCAGCAGTGACGACAGCGTCAATGAGCAGTTCTTC
TRBV9	TRBJ2-3	TRBD2	few	CASSVEWGASGGTDTQYF	TGTGCCAGCAGCGTAGAATGGGGGGCTAGCGGGGGCACAGATACGCAGTATTTT
TRBV6-5	TRBJ2-7	.	.	CASHRTARLTYEQYF	TGTGCCAGCCACCGGACGGCGAGGCTCACCTACGAGCAGTACTTC
TRBV5-4	TRBJ1-2	.	.	CASSFPIHANYGYTF	TGTGCCAGCAGCTTTCCTATACATGCTAACTATGGCTACACCTTC
TRBV9	TRBJ2-1	.	.	CASSVGPSSYNEQFF	TGTGCCAGCAGCGTAGGCCCAAGCTCCTACAATGAGCAGTTCTTC
TRBV19	TRBJ1-6	TRBD1	.	CASAGTGGLVDNSPLHF	TGTGCCAGCGCCGGGACAGGGGGGTTGGTTGATAATTCACCCCTCCACTTT
TRBV15	TRBJ1-5	TRBD1	.	CATSRGHPFSGPTGVRQPQHF	TGTGCCACCAGCAGAGGACACCCATTTAGCGGCCCGACAGGGGTTCGCCAGCCCCAGCATTTT
TRBV6-5	TRBJ2-7	TRBD1	.	CASSSDRGYSYEQYF	TGTGCCAGCAGCTCTGACAGGGGGTACTCCTACGAGCAGTACTTC
TRBV20-1	TRBJ1-1	.	.	CSAIDGASAFF	TGCAGTGCTATTGATGGGGCATCAGCTTTCTTT
TRBV30	TRBJ2-3	.	few	CAWSVLGQGADTQYF	TGTGCCTGGAGTGTACTAGGGCAGGGTGCAGATACGCAGTATTTT
TRBV14	TRBJ2-7	.	few	CASSQSHVHEQYF	TGTGCCAGCAGCCAATCCCACGTGCACGAGCAGTACTTC
TRBV19	TRBJ1-1	.	few	CASSVGLMNTEAFF	TGTGCCAGTAGTGTTGGATTAATGAACACTGAAGCTTTCTTT
TRBV13	TRBJ2-7	.	medium-sized	CASSLAGARTEQYF	TGTGCCAGCAGCTTAGCGGGAGCACGGACCGAGCAGTACTTC
TRBV11-1	TRBJ2-2	TRBD1	medium-sized	CASSRLTGAGELFF	TGTGCCAGCAGCCGATTGACAGGGGCCGGGGAGCTGTTTTTT
TRBV16	TRBJ1-3	.	.	CASSTTRTAGNTIYF	TGTGCCAGCAGCACCACCCGGACAGCTGGAAACACCATATATTTT
TRBV6-2/TRBV6-3	TRBJ1-2	.	medium-sized	CASSYTENYGYTF	TGTGCCAGCAGCTATACCGAGAACTATGGCTACACCTTC
TRBV11-3	TRBJ1-1	.	.	CASRTVRGGAEAFF	TGTGCCAGCAGAACCGTCCGGGGAGGAGCTGAAGCTTTCTTT
TRBV27	TRBJ2-1	.	.	CASSWGGDGNEQFF	TGTGCCAGCAGTTGGGGCGGAGACGGTAATGAGCAGTTCTTC
TRBV9	TRBJ2-3	TRBD2	.	CASSVEESSGGTQYF	TGTGCCAGCAGCGTAGAGGAGTCTAGCGGGGGGACGCAGTATTTT
TRBV7-8	TRBJ1-3	.	.	CASSLAGRAIGNTIYF	TGTGCCAGCAGCTTAGCGGGCAGGGCCATAGGAAACACCATATATTTT
TRBV30	TRBJ1-1	.	.	CAFLPRTREAFF	TGTGCCTTTTTGCCCCGGACTCGGGAAGCTTTCTTT
TRBV5-1	TRBJ2-1	TRBD1	medium-sized	CASSPMTGGSYNEQFF	TGCGCCAGCAGCCCGATGACAGGGGGGTCCTACAATGAGCAGTTCTTC